This T cell receptor beta chain was sequenced during a study of cytomegalovirus exposure and HLA in healthy donors. Notes on the study in general: The authors listed over 150 TCR beta chains as cytomegalovirus-associated. In the analysis, some V segments, TRBV6-2 and TRBV6-3 included, were excluded as indistinguishable. According to a later analysis, donors in an Asian-associated ancestry cluster reportedly had fewer N-insertions than the approximately 670-donor mean.

CDR1 and CDR2 (germline): LGHNA, YSLEER. Trimming took off 0 bases at V and 1 base at J, with 7 bases between the two ends. There are 15 residues in the CDR3. Concerning this clone itself: As yet, its antigen is unknown.

The study ran its PCR with 60 Vbeta and 13 Jbeta primers. Authors' data handling: There were about 80 million unique TCR beta chains by a later count, and about 11 million of them were shared. Produced via immunoSEQ multiplex PCR; TCRdb's table is partial and in-frame only. From that table come the V and J calls and clone size; the DNA was used to work out D and trimming. Here the sample spans approximately 90,000 clones, roughly 80% being singletons. This TCR derives from a boy aged 5-17 years in good health and CMV-seronegative. This sequence joins TRBV4-3 and TRBJ1-5; no clear D. Input material: PBMCs. The CDR3 DNA reads as TGCGCCAGCAGCCAAGATAGGCGGAGCAATCAGCCCCAGCATTTT. Its translation: CASSQDRRSNQPQHF.